Listed below are T cell receptor beta chains from one sample, sequenced in a study of T cells after yellow fever vaccination. TCRdb called the 5' RACE reads again in MiXCR, with one record for every CDR3 protein. The sample contains over 300,000 distinct CDR3 sequences, around 6.8% of which appear only once. This material consisted of PBMCs, taken about 41 days after the first yellow fever vaccination. The source is a man younger than 30 who received the YFV17D yellow fever vaccine. Each CDR3 is given with its conserved first and last residue. D genes are given only for firm matches. A clone size is listed for some rows: how often the clone was seen (once, few, many), or a class if it is expanded.

clone size: many; V gene: TRBV13; D gene: NA; J gene: TRBJ2-3; CDR3 DNA: TGTGCCAGCAGCTTGGAGGGGGGCGATACGCAGTATTTT; CDR3 protein: CASSLEGGDTQYF
clone size: NA; V gene: TRBV3-1; D gene: TRBD2; J gene: TRBJ2-3; CDR3 DNA: TGTGCCAGCAGCCAAGATATCAGCGGGGGGGCGAAAGATACGCAGTATTTT; CDR3 protein: CASSQDISGGAKDTQYF
clone size: few; V gene: TRBV7-2; D gene: NA; J gene: TRBJ2-3; CDR3 DNA: TGTGCCAGCAGCTTATATCAGAGAAGCACAGATACGCAGTATTTT; CDR3 protein: CASSLYQRSTDTQYF
clone size: NA; V gene: TRBV11-2; D gene: NA; J gene: TRBJ1-5; CDR3 DNA: TGTGCCAGCAGCTTAATAATGAATCAGCCCCAGCATTTT; CDR3 protein: CASSLIMNQPQHF
clone size: many; V gene: TRBV5-6; D gene: TRBD1; J gene: TRBJ2-6; CDR3 DNA: TGTGCCAGCAGCGTCCGGGACAGTCACTCTGGGGCCAACGTCCTGACTTTC; CDR3 protein: CASSVRDSHSGANVLTF
clone size: NA; V gene: TRBV6-1; D gene: TRBD1; J gene: TRBJ1-2; CDR3 DNA: TGTGCCAGCAGTGAACAAGGGACAGGGGAGAGGGGGACCTTC; CDR3 protein: CASSEQGTGERGTF
clone size: few; V gene: TRBV4-1; D gene: TRBD1; J gene: TRBJ2-7; CDR3 DNA: TGCGCCAGCAGCCAAGAACAGGGGGGTACCTACGAGCAGTACTTC; CDR3 protein: CASSQEQGGTYEQYF
clone size: many; V gene: TRBV19; D gene: NA; J gene: TRBJ2-5; CDR3 DNA: TGTGCCAGTAGTTCAGCGGTCGACCTACAAGAGACCCAGTACTTC; CDR3 protein: CASSSAVDLQETQYF
clone size: few; V gene: TRBV15; D gene: NA; J gene: TRBJ2-7; CDR3 DNA: TGTGCCACCAGAGGACAGTCCTACGAGCAGTACTTC; CDR3 protein: CATRGQSYEQYF
clone size: many; V gene: TRBV10-3; D gene: NA; J gene: TRBJ1-3; CDR3 DNA: TGTGCCATCAGTGACCGCGGGTCGGGGGGGAATGGAAACACCATATATTTT; CDR3 protein: CAISDRGSGGNGNTIYF
clone size: few; V gene: TRBV6-2/TRBV6-3; D gene: TRBD1; J gene: TRBJ1-2; CDR3 DNA: TGTGCCAGCGGGGACAGGGAGAACTATGGCTACACCTTC; CDR3 protein: CASGDRENYGYTF
clone size: few; V gene: TRBV4-2; D gene: NA; J gene: TRBJ1-1; CDR3 DNA: TGTGCCAGCAGCCAAGGGGCAGCCCTCATGAACACTGAAGCTTTCTTT; CDR3 protein: CASSQGAALMNTEAFF
clone size: few; V gene: TRBV10-3; D gene: NA; J gene: TRBJ1-5; CDR3 DNA: TGTGCCATCAGTACAGAGCTTAGCAATCAGCCCCAGCATTTT; CDR3 protein: CAISTELSNQPQHF
clone size: many; V gene: TRBV5-1; D gene: NA; J gene: TRBJ2-3; CDR3 DNA: TGCGCCAGCAGTTTGAGAGGAGGAAACTACATAGGCACAGATACGCAGTATTTT; CDR3 protein: CASSLRGGNYIGTDTQYF
clone size: few; V gene: TRBV29-1; D gene: NA; J gene: TRBJ1-2; CDR3 DNA: TGCAGCTTCCAAGGCGTTGGGGGCTATGACGGCTACACCTTC; CDR3 protein: CSFQGVGGYDGYTF
clone size: many; V gene: TRBV5-1; D gene: TRBD1; J gene: TRBJ2-3; CDR3 DNA: TGCGCCAGCAGCTTGCCAGGGGGAAGCACAGATACGCAGTATTTT; CDR3 protein: CASSLPGGSTDTQYF
clone size: few; V gene: TRBV19; D gene: NA; J gene: TRBJ1-6; CDR3 DNA: TGTGCCAGTAGTATCAGTACAAATGGTTCACCCCTCCACTTT; CDR3 protein: CASSISTNGSPLHF
clone size: few; V gene: TRBV7-2; D gene: NA; J gene: TRBJ1-2; CDR3 DNA: TGTGCCAGCAGCTTATCGGCCTCTAACTATGGCTACACCTTC; CDR3 protein: CASSLSASNYGYTF
clone size: few; V gene: TRBV7-9; D gene: NA; J gene: TRBJ2-3; CDR3 DNA: TGTGCCAGCGGGTTTCTAGACTACGATGGAAGCACAGATACGCAGTATTTT; CDR3 protein: CASGFLDYDGSTDTQYF
clone size: NA; V gene: TRBV5-6; D gene: NA; J gene: TRBJ1-1; CDR3 DNA: TGTGCCAGCAGCTTGAAGAGTCGGAGCACTGAAGCTTTCTTT; CDR3 protein: CASSLKSRSTEAFF
clone size: many; V gene: TRBV5-6; D gene: NA; J gene: TRBJ1-6; CDR3 DNA: TGTGCCAGCAGCTTGGGGCCCGGACATCCTGCGTATTCACCCCTCCACTTT; CDR3 protein: CASSLGPGHPAYSPLHF
clone size: NA; V gene: TRBV12-3/TRBV12-4; D gene: TRBD1; J gene: TRBJ2-6; CDR3 DNA: TGTGCCAGCAGTTTCTTAGCTGGCAGGGGGCCTGGGGCCAACGTCCTGACTTTC; CDR3 protein: CASSFLAGRGPGANVLTF
clone size: few; V gene: TRBV19; D gene: NA; J gene: TRBJ1-5; CDR3 DNA: TGTGCCAGTAGTATACCCGGCCGAGGGCAGCCCCAGCATTTT; CDR3 protein: CASSIPGRGQPQHF
clone size: NA; V gene: TRBV9; D gene: TRBD1; J gene: TRBJ1-2; CDR3 DNA: TGTGCCAGCAGCGTAGTGGGACAGGGAAGCCATGGCTACACCTTC; CDR3 protein: CASSVVGQGSHGYTF
clone size: few; V gene: TRBV11-2; D gene: TRBD1; J gene: TRBJ2-6; CDR3 DNA: TGTGCCAGCAGCCTCCCCGGACAGGGGGCGTGGGGGGCCAACGTCCTGACTTTC; CDR3 protein: CASSLPGQGAWGANVLTF
clone size: NA; V gene: TRBV5-1; D gene: NA; J gene: TRBJ1-1; CDR3 DNA: TGCGCCAGCGGGGTATGGGGGGCTGAAGCTTTCTTT; CDR3 protein: CASGVWGAEAFF
clone size: few; V gene: TRBV4-3; D gene: TRBD2; J gene: TRBJ2-1; CDR3 DNA: TGCGCCAGCAGCCAGGAAACTAGCGGGTTATACAATGAGCAGTTCTTC; CDR3 protein: CASSQETSGLYNEQFF
clone size: few; V gene: TRBV9; D gene: NA; J gene: TRBJ2-3; CDR3 DNA: TGTGCCAGCAGCGTAGACGGGACCTCCACAGATACGCAGTATTTT; CDR3 protein: CASSVDGTSTDTQYF
clone size: few; V gene: TRBV5-8; D gene: TRBD1; J gene: TRBJ2-5; CDR3 DNA: TGTGCCAGCGACAGGGGATCCCAAGAGACCCAGTACTTC; CDR3 protein: CASDRGSQETQYF
clone size: many; V gene: TRBV5-4; D gene: NA; J gene: TRBJ2-5; CDR3 DNA: TGTGCCAGCAGTGGAGAGAACCAAGAGACCCAGTACTTC; CDR3 protein: CASSGENQETQYF
clone size: NA; V gene: TRBV6-1; D gene: TRBD2; J gene: TRBJ2-3; CDR3 DNA: TGTGCCAGATCCGGGCGGGGGGCCCCTACGCAGTACTTT; CDR3 protein: CARSGRGAPTQYF
clone size: NA; V gene: TRBV9; D gene: NA; J gene: TRBJ2-2; CDR3 DNA: TGTGCCAGCAGCGTAGACCTTAACACCGGGGAGCTGTTTTTT; CDR3 protein: CASSVDLNTGELFF
clone size: few; V gene: TRBV19; D gene: NA; J gene: TRBJ2-1; CDR3 DNA: TGTGCCAGTAGTATAGACCATGAGCAGTTCTTC; CDR3 protein: CASSIDHEQFF
clone size: NA; V gene: TRBV6-1; D gene: TRBD1; J gene: TRBJ2-7; CDR3 DNA: TGTGCCAGCAGTGAGGCGGACAGGCCCTCCTACGAGCAGTACTTC; CDR3 protein: CASSEADRPSYEQYF
clone size: many; V gene: TRBV7-2; D gene: TRBD1; J gene: TRBJ1-1; CDR3 DNA: TGTGCCAGCAGCTTAGACCTTGGACAGGGCACTGAAGCTTTCTTT; CDR3 protein: CASSLDLGQGTEAFF
clone size: NA; V gene: TRBV7-3; D gene: TRBD2; J gene: TRBJ2-1; CDR3 DNA: TGTGCCAGCGGGGAGGGCTTTAATGAGCAGTTCTTC; CDR3 protein: CASGEGFNEQFF
clone size: few; V gene: TRBV12-3/TRBV12-4; D gene: NA; J gene: TRBJ2-4; CDR3 DNA: TGTGCCAGCAGTTCCTCGAGAACAGGGATAGCCAAAAACATTCAGTACTTC; CDR3 protein: CASSSSRTGIAKNIQYF
clone size: many; V gene: TRBV18; D gene: NA; J gene: TRBJ2-7; CDR3 DNA: TGTGCCAGCTCACCGGTAGCTCCGGTGGACGAGCAGTACTTC; CDR3 protein: CASSPVAPVDEQYF
clone size: NA; V gene: TRBV11-1; D gene: NA; J gene: TRBJ2-2; CDR3 DNA: TGTGCCAGCAGCTTTCGTGAGACGAACACCGGGGAGCTGTTTTTT; CDR3 protein: CASSFRETNTGELFF
clone size: NA; V gene: TRBV5-1; D gene: TRBD2; J gene: TRBJ2-7; CDR3 DNA: TGCGCCAGCAGCTTGTTCCTAGCGGGGGGAAACTCCTACGAGCAGTACTTC; CDR3 protein: CASSLFLAGGNSYEQYF
clone size: NA; V gene: TRBV25-1; D gene: NA; J gene: TRBJ2-3; CDR3 DNA: TGTGCCAGCAGGTCTTCTCTTGATACGCAGTATTTT; CDR3 protein: CASRSSLDTQYF
clone size: many; V gene: TRBV5-1; D gene: NA; J gene: TRBJ1-1; CDR3 DNA: TGCGCCAGCAGCTTGGGGGCAGGGGACACTGAAGCTTTCTTT; CDR3 protein: CASSLGAGDTEAFF
clone size: NA; V gene: TRBV5-1; D gene: TRBD1; J gene: TRBJ2-7; CDR3 DNA: TGCGCCAGCAGCTTCCCGGGACAGACCTACGAGCAGTACTTC; CDR3 protein: CASSFPGQTYEQYF
clone size: many; V gene: TRBV29-1; D gene: NA; J gene: TRBJ2-5; CDR3 DNA: TGCAGCGTTGACGAGGGTCCAGAGACCCAGTACTTC; CDR3 protein: CSVDEGPETQYF
clone size: NA; V gene: TRBV20-1; D gene: TRBD1; J gene: TRBJ1-2; CDR3 DNA: TGCAGTGCTAGGGGGACAGGCAACTATGGCTACACCTTC; CDR3 protein: CSARGTGNYGYTF
clone size: few; V gene: TRBV5-1; D gene: NA; J gene: TRBJ1-4; CDR3 DNA: TGCGCCAGCAGCTTGGCCGGGGTCACTAATGAAAAACTGTTTTTT; CDR3 protein: CASSLAGVTNEKLFF
clone size: NA; V gene: TRBV5-1; D gene: TRBD1; J gene: TRBJ1-2; CDR3 DNA: TGCGCCAGCCCCCGGGGACAGCAGTCTGGCTACACCTTC; CDR3 protein: CASPRGQQSGYTF
clone size: NA; V gene: TRBV29-1; D gene: NA; J gene: TRBJ2-7; CDR3 DNA: TGCAGCGTTGATATTGGAATCCCCCACGAGCAGTACTTC; CDR3 protein: CSVDIGIPHEQYF
clone size: NA; V gene: TRBV20-1; D gene: NA; J gene: TRBJ2-2; CDR3 DNA: TGCAGTGCTAGAGAGGGGGGGCGCGGAGAAACCGGGGAGCTGTTTTTT; CDR3 protein: CSAREGGRGETGELFF
clone size: NA; V gene: TRBV29-1; D gene: NA; J gene: TRBJ2-5; CDR3 DNA: TGCAGCGTGGGACCCCTTACAGAGACCCAGTACTTC; CDR3 protein: CSVGPLTETQYF
clone size: NA; V gene: TRBV6-2/TRBV6-3; D gene: NA; J gene: TRBJ1-1; CDR3 DNA: TGTGCCAGCAGGACGACGGGGGGTGGCACTGAAGCTTTCTTT; CDR3 protein: CASRTTGGGTEAFF
clone size: NA; V gene: TRBV11-2; D gene: NA; J gene: TRBJ2-2; CDR3 DNA: TGTGCCAGCACCATCGGACTCGACACCGGGGAGCTGTTTTTT; CDR3 protein: CASTIGLDTGELFF
clone size: NA; V gene: TRBV11-2; D gene: TRBD1; J gene: TRBJ2-1; CDR3 DNA: TGTGCCAGCAGCCGAGGGACAGGATACAATGAGCAGTTCTTC; CDR3 protein: CASSRGTGYNEQFF
clone size: NA; V gene: TRBV5-4; D gene: TRBD1; J gene: TRBJ1-4; CDR3 DNA: TGTGCCAGCAGCTTACTCACGGGACAGGTGAATCCCCGGCACGAAAAACTGTTTTTT; CDR3 protein: CASSLLTGQVNPRHEKLFF
clone size: NA; V gene: TRBV5-6; D gene: NA; J gene: TRBJ1-6; CDR3 DNA: TGTGCCAGCAGCTTGTATCGTTTCTTTAATTCACCCCTCCACTTT; CDR3 protein: CASSLYRFFNSPLHF